This T cell receptor (beta chain) appears in the sequencing data of a study of CXCR3-negative and CXCR3-positive naive CD8 T cells. Study observations and caveats: Partially decreased CXCR3 expression was recorded after cryopreservation, and fresh PBMCs were used in most assays.

Libraries of TRB cDNA were made by 5' RACE and carried UMIs. TCRdb reanalyzed the 5' RACE reads, giving one entry per CDR3 protein sequence and no DNA. The sample's table shows tens of thousands of distinct CDR3 sequences. The CDR3 consists of 11 residues. Germline CDR1 is SNHLY and CDR2 is FYNNEI. Concerning this clonotype itself: The antigen is undetermined.

Investigators sorted each CD8+ T cell subset in triplicate, taking 300,000 cells each time. The chain recombines TRBV2 with TRBJ2-7. This receptor was taken from a human donor in good health. Some clones in this sample may be carry-over from other donors' samples. Sequencing used naive CXCR3- CD8+ T cells from blood. Subset given: CD45RO-CCR7+CD27+CD95- naive CD8+ T cells lacking CXCR3 (TNR3-). CDR3 region: CASSGSYEQYF.